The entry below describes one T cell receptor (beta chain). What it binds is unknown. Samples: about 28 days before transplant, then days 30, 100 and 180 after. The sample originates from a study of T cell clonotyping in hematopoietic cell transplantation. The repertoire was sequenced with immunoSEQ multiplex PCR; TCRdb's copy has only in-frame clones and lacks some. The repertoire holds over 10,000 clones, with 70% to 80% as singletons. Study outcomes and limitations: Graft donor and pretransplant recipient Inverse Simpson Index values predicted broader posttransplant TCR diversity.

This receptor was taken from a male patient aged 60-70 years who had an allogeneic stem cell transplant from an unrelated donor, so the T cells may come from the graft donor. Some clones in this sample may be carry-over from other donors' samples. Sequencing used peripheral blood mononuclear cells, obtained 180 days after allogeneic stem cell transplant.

CDR3 nucleotides: TGCAGTGCTACGGCCGGGGGTCCCCAGCATTTT. Its translation: CSATAGGPQHF. The chain uses TRBV20-1 and TRBJ1-5; tentatively, D is TRBD1 (5 bases). Germline CDR1 is DFQATT and CDR2 is SNEGSKA (reference sequence). The CDR3 covers 11 residues. The V end was cut by 4 bases, the J end by 10 bases, with 11 bases between.